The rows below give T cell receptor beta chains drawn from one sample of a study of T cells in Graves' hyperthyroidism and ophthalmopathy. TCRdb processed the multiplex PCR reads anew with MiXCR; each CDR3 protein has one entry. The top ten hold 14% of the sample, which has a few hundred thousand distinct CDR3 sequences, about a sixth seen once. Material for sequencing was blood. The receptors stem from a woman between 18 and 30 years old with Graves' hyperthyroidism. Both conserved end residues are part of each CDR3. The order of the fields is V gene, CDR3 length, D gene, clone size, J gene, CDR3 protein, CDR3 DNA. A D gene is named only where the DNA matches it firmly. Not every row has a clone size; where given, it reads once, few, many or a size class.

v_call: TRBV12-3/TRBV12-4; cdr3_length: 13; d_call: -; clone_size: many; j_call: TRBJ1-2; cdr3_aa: CASSSQRGSGYTF; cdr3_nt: TGTGCCAGCAGTTCCCAAAGGGGTAGCGGCTACACCTTC
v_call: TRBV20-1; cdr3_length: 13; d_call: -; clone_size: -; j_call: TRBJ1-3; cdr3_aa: CSALKSSGNTIYF; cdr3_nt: TGCAGTGCTCTTAAGAGCTCTGGAAACACCATATATTTT
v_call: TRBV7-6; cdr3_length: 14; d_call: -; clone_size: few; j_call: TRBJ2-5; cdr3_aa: CASSLQESSATQYF; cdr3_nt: TGTGCCAGCAGCTTACAGGAGAGTTCTGCGACCCAGTACTTC
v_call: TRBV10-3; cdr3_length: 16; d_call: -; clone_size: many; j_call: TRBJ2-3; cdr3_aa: CAISAARGRGSDTQYF; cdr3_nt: TGTGCCATCAGTGCCGCGCGCGGACGAGGGTCAGATACGCAGTATTTT
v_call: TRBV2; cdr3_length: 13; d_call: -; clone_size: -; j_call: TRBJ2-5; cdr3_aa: CASSATIQETQYF; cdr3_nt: TGTGCCAGCAGTGCTACTATACAAGAGACCCAGTACTTC
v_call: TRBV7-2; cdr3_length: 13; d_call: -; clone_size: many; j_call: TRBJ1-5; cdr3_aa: CASSSYSNQPQHF; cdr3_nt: TGTGCCAGCAGCTCATATAGCAATCAGCCCCAGCATTTT
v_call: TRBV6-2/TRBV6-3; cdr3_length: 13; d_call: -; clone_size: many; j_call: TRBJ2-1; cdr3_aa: CASRTPGYNEQFF; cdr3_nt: TGTGCCAGCAGGACCCCAGGGTACAATGAGCAGTTCTTC
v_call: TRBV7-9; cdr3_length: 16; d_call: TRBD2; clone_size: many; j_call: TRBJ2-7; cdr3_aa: CASTKGSAAGGYEQYF; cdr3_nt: TGTGCCAGCACCAAAGGGAGCGCAGCGGGAGGGTACGAGCAGTACTTC
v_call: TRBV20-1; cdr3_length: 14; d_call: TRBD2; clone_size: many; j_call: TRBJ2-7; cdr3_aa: CSARDPRGTYEQYF; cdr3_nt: TGCAGTGCTAGGGACCCGCGGGGGACTTACGAGCAGTACTTC
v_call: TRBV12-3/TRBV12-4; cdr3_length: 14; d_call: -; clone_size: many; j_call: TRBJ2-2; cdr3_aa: CASSSRGNTGELFF; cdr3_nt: TGTGCCAGCAGTTCCCGGGGGAACACCGGGGAGCTGTTTTTT
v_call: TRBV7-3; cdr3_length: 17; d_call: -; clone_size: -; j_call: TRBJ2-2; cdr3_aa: CASSLTGQFGGTGELFF; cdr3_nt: TGTGCCAGCAGCTTAACAGGACAGTTCGGGGGCACCGGGGAGCTGTTTTTT
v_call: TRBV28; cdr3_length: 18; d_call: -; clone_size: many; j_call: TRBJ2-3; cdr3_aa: CASRSLGTEDTSTDTQYF; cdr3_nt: TGTGCCAGCAGATCCCTCGGGACGGAGGATACTAGCACAGATACGCAGTATTTT
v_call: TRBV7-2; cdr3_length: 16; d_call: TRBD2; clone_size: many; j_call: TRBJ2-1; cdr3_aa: CASSQKAGGGYNEQFF; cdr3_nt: TGTGCCAGCAGCCAAAAAGCGGGAGGGGGCTACAATGAGCAGTTCTTC